The T cell receptor beta chain under discussion was sequenced for a study of regulatory T cells in long-lasting Graves disease (dated by TCRdb to the early 2020s). For the study in its entirety: Patients with newly diagnosed Graves' disease had been on antithyroid drugs for under 3 months. A total of around 35 samples were covered by TCR sequencing, comprising about 13 persistent and approximately 20 newly diagnosed Graves' disease patients. Peripheral blood TCR sequencing and RNA sequencing compared persistent Graves' disease patients with newly diagnosed Graves' disease patients. The study was registered as a clinical trial and conducted in China. What the study reported, not specific to this receptor: Persistent Graves' disease patients showed lower TCR Shannon entropy and fewer highly expanded clones than newly diagnosed patients, suggesting clonal expansion. The study examined only peripheral blood because the primary lesion, thyroid tissue, could not be accessed. Persistent disease showed preferential use of TRBV28, TRBJ1-2 and TRBJ2-5, whereas newly diagnosed disease favored TRBV20-1 and TRBJ2-1. The authors acknowledged the small sample size as a limitation that may reduce accuracy. Sequencing and analysis were restricted to the TCR beta chain. A larger number of public clonotypes was shared among persistent patients (more than 2,500) than among newly diagnosed patients (roughly 970).

The meaning of the sample's time point label: newly diagnosed GD, antithyroid drugs for less than 3 months. For both TCR sequencing and RNA sequencing, RNA was extracted from PBMCs in TRIzol. The diagnosis of Graves' disease followed American Thyroid Association guidelines. Patients for the study were recruited at an endocrinology department in Xi'an, China. Each patient gave around 9 milliliters of peripheral blood, collected in an EDTA anticoagulant tube. Ficoll Paque Plus density gradient separation was used to isolate PBMCs, and no further T cell sorting was done. An Agilent 2100 Bioanalyzer and agarose gel were used to check RNA quality, and a NanoDrop 2000 was used to measure RNA concentration. Between the V and J ends, shortened by 7 bases and 0 bases respectively, the junction contains 16 bases. Per the germline V gene, MDHEN is the CDR1 and SYDVKM is the CDR2. Its CDR3 holds 15 amino acids, cysteine through phenylalanine. Only the CDR3 part of the read is kept: 45 bases, read in frame from the first base.

At least ten counts were recorded for this clonotype. There is no known antigen for this receptor. No base qualities exist here, and no much larger clone lies one base off it. Receptor amplification or capture employed multiplex PCR. The listed sequencing device is Illumina HiSeq 4000. CDR3 regions were amplified by Arm-PCR with iRepertoire HTBI primers to construct TCR beta libraries. PCR products were gel purified before sequencing. Per the authors' processing: Gene usage analysis of CDR3 amino acid clonotypes used the 62 TRBV and approximately 13 TRBJ segments found across samples. COPE and FqMerger were used to merge the filtered high-quality paired reads into contigs. Contigs were aligned with BLAST to IMGT TRBV, TRBD and TRBJ reference genes, and CDR3 was defined per IMGT. Highly expanded clones were defined as clonotypes with a frequency above 0.1%. Shannon entropy was used to measure repertoire diversity, and the Gini coefficient was used to measure V-J evenness. A clonotype found in more than one individual was treated as public. TCRdb handled the public reads itself, with Q25 trimming in fastp and clone calling in MiXCR, and kept productive beta chains. Each CDR3 protein appears once, grouped with its most common genes and DNA. The V and J calls were not made by the authors but by TCRdb's processing. Present in this sample are 550,000 or so distinct CDR3 sequences, about 12% of which were seen just once. 7.5% to 9% of the sample lies in the top ten.

This same sample was also part of a study on T cells in Graves' hyperthyroidism and ophthalmopathy. According to the second study: Stable Graves' hyperthyroidism was defined as the absence of progression to ophthalmopathy over 18 months of follow-up. Hyperthyroidism patients were aged 18 to 65 years and newly diagnosed, with disease duration of less than 2 months. Patients with uncontrolled infections, other autoimmune diseases, pregnancy or lactation were excluded. Diagnoses were established on the basis of clinical symptoms, serum thyroxine and TRAb, thyroid ultrasound, and orbital computed tomography. For the first round of RT-PCR on the TCR CDR3, the HTBI primer set was used together with the Qiagen OneStep RT-PCR kit. Most expanded thyroid clonotypes (frequency above 0.001) were also found in blood, which suggests that blood repertoires may mirror thyroid immune responses. A 13 V-J signature model separated ophthalmopathy from stable hyperthyroidism, with over 85% sensitivity and about 81% specificity in cross-validation and 80%/75% in testing. During validation, the model predicted progression to ophthalmopathy a median of about 5.9 months ahead of onset, with almost 71% sensitivity and about 72% specificity. To identify distinguishing TCR V-J signatures, a discovery cohort of 95 to 100 patients was used, comprising 43 with Graves' ophthalmopathy and 57 with stable Graves' hyperthyroidism. Whether ophthalmopathy could be predicted prospectively was tested in an independent validation cohort made up of roughly 20 hyperthyroidism patients plus 17 patients who later progressed to ophthalmopathy. The 80 to 100 discovery patients were randomly divided into training and test sets at a 7:3 ratio. Thyroid tissue and blood T-cell repertoires from six Graves' hyperthyroidism patients were also compared in the study. After sampling, hyperthyroidism patients received methimazole starting at 30 mg daily, and ophthalmopathy patients received high-dose intravenous methylprednisolone. A second multiplex PCR round built the libraries, followed by size selection and purification. Libraries were sequenced paired-end with 100 bp reads on an Illumina HiSeq2000. Raw data were processed with SOAPnuke, discarding reads with adapters, uncalled bases, mean Phred below 15, or no exact constant-primer or identifier match. High-quality paired reads were merged with COPE v1.2.5, and unique nucleotide sequences were defined as clonotypes. Clonotypes were aligned to IMGT TRBV, TRBD and TRBJ reference segments using MiTCR v1.1. The analysis was restricted to V-J combinations with a frequency above 0.0001, which together covered over 99% of the repertoires. A TCS score was defined as the ratio of F50 (clonal expansion) to E x V (chaos), with BLOSUM62-based TCRdist applied between CDR3 peptides within each V-J. Welch's t-statistics and random forest reduced fewer than 550 V-J features to roughly 13, which were used in a naive Bayes classifier (R e1071). No statistical method was used to set the sample size in advance, and investigators knew the group allocation. According to the paper, TCR Vbeta CDR3 sequencing was carried out on approximately 140 peripheral blood samples, which came from around 43 ophthalmopathy, around 74 hyperthyroidism and some 17 progressor patients.

The specimen comprised peripheral blood mononuclear cells (PBMCs), sampled at new diagnosis, from a patient treated with antithyroid drugs. This clonotype was obtained from a woman in her thirties with Graves disease. Donor details come from another sample of the same person, matched by shared clones. The sequence links TRBV28 to TRBJ2-7; the D gene is possibly TRBD1, with 6 bases matching. CDR3 protein: CASTRDNFLSYEQYF. The sequence in DNA is TGTGCCAGCACCCGGGACAACTTCCTCTCCTACGAGCAGTACTTC. Outside the CDR3, residues come from the reference TRBV28 and TRBJ2-7 proteins, so the full variable domain is: DVKVTQSSRYLVKRTGEKVFLECVQDMDHENMFWYRQDPGLGLRLIYFSYDVKMKEKGDIPEGYSVSREKKERFSLILESASTNQTSMYLCASTRDNFLSYEQYFGPGTRLTVT.